A selection of T cell receptor beta chains follows, all from one sample in a study of beta chain features in type 1 diabetes. Generated by immunoSEQ multiplex PCR, the TCRdb table keeps only in-frame clones and is missing some. The table includes under 800,000 clones, about a sixth detected once. Material: naive CD4+ T cells from blood. These receptors were taken from a man aged 18 to 30 in good health. CDR3s include the opening cysteine and the closing phenylalanine or tryptophan. A D gene is named only where the DNA matches it firmly. For some rows the clone size is stated as once, few or many, or as a class when expanded; others skip it.

d_call: TRBD2; j_call: TRBJ2-7; v_call: TRBV28; clone_size: NA; cdr3_aa: CASMGGGPFEQYF; cdr3_nt: TGTGCCAGCATGGGGGGAGGGCCGTTCGAGCAGTACTTC
d_call: NA; j_call: TRBJ2-3; v_call: TRBV28; clone_size: few; cdr3_aa: CASSFIGSVADTQYF; cdr3_nt: TGTGCCAGCAGTTTCATTGGGTCAGTTGCAGATACGCAGTATTTT
d_call: TRBD2; j_call: TRBJ2-1; v_call: TRBV7-2; clone_size: NA; cdr3_aa: CASSFIAGLSYNEQFF; cdr3_nt: TGTGCCAGCAGCTTTATAGCGGGGCTCTCCTACAATGAGCAGTTCTTC
d_call: NA; j_call: TRBJ2-1; v_call: TRBV28; clone_size: NA; cdr3_aa: CASSTPVPSVGEQFF; cdr3_nt: TGTGCCAGCAGTACACCTGTCCCTAGCGTAGGTGAGCAGTTCTTC
d_call: TRBD1; j_call: TRBJ2-7; v_call: TRBV5-4; clone_size: once; cdr3_aa: CASSSQGAQRVEQYF; cdr3_nt: TGTGCCAGCAGCAGCCAGGGGGCGCAAAGGGTCGAGCAGTACTTC
d_call: TRBD1; j_call: TRBJ1-2; v_call: TRBV10-3; clone_size: few; cdr3_aa: CAISSGQDSYGYTF; cdr3_nt: TGTGCCATCAGTTCAGGACAGGACTCCTATGGCTACACCTTC
d_call: TRBD2; j_call: TRBJ2-5; v_call: TRBV11-2; clone_size: few; cdr3_aa: CASSLSLAGGQETQYF; cdr3_nt: TGTGCCAGCAGCTTAAGTCTAGCGGGGGGGCAAGAGACCCAGTACTTC
d_call: NA; j_call: TRBJ1-1; v_call: TRBV9; clone_size: NA; cdr3_aa: CASSVARMNTEAFF; cdr3_nt: TGTGCCAGCAGCGTAGCCAGAATGAACACTGAAGCTTTCTTT
d_call: NA; j_call: TRBJ1-5; v_call: TRBV25-1; clone_size: NA; cdr3_aa: CASSAAGTDQPQHF; cdr3_nt: TGTGCCAGCAGTGCGGCAGGGACGGATCAGCCCCAGCATTTT
d_call: NA; j_call: TRBJ2-4; v_call: TRBV7-2; clone_size: NA; cdr3_aa: CASSFGGLGNIQYF; cdr3_nt: TGTGCCAGCAGCTTCGGGGGGCTGGGAAACATTCAGTACTTC
d_call: NA; j_call: TRBJ2-4; v_call: TRBV7-2; clone_size: few; cdr3_aa: CASSLKRTTKNIQYF; cdr3_nt: TGTGCCAGCAGCCTCAAGAGAACCACAAAAAACATTCAGTACTTC
d_call: NA; j_call: TRBJ2-3; v_call: TRBV4-3; clone_size: few; cdr3_aa: CASSLRDRTDTQYF; cdr3_nt: TGCGCCAGCAGCCTCCGGGACCGCACAGATACGCAGTATTTT
d_call: NA; j_call: TRBJ2-2; v_call: TRBV7-7; clone_size: NA; cdr3_aa: CASSSGTPNTGELFF; cdr3_nt: TGTGCTAGCAGCTCCGGGACCCCGAACACCGGGGAGCTGTTTTTT
d_call: NA; j_call: TRBJ2-7; v_call: TRBV9; clone_size: few; cdr3_aa: CASSAGFGSYEQYF; cdr3_nt: TGTGCCAGCAGCGCGGGGTTCGGGTCCTACGAGCAGTACTTC
d_call: NA; j_call: TRBJ1-2; v_call: TRBV6-6; clone_size: NA; cdr3_aa: CASSTGTPPSLGGYTF; cdr3_nt: TGTGCCAGCAGCACAGGGACGCCTCCTTCGTTAGGTGGCTACACCTTC
d_call: TRBD1; j_call: TRBJ2-6; v_call: TRBV29-1; clone_size: NA; cdr3_aa: CSVGRAGGFSGANVLTF; cdr3_nt: TGCAGCGTTGGAAGGGCAGGGGGTTTTTCTGGGGCCAACGTCCTGACTTTC
d_call: TRBD2; j_call: TRBJ2-6; v_call: TRBV4-1; clone_size: few; cdr3_aa: CASSQDGRNVLTF; cdr3_nt: TGCGCCAGCAGCCAAGACGGGAGGAACGTCCTGACTTTC
d_call: NA; j_call: TRBJ2-1; v_call: TRBV29-1; clone_size: NA; cdr3_aa: CSVGSSYNEQFF; cdr3_nt: TGCAGCGTCGGAAGCTCCTACAATGAGCAGTTCTTC
d_call: NA; j_call: TRBJ2-4; v_call: TRBV5-1; clone_size: NA; cdr3_aa: CASSPYLEVNIQYF; cdr3_nt: TGCGCCAGCAGCCCATATCTAGAGGTCAACATTCAGTACTTC
d_call: NA; j_call: TRBJ2-4; v_call: TRBV2; clone_size: many; cdr3_aa: CASRPTGTIQYF; cdr3_nt: TGTGCCAGCAGACCTACAGGGACCATTCAGTACTTC
d_call: NA; j_call: TRBJ1-1; v_call: TRBV5-4; clone_size: NA; cdr3_aa: CASSLESQNTEAFF; cdr3_nt: TGTGCCAGCAGCTTGGAGAGCCAGAACACTGAAGCTTTCTTT
d_call: NA; j_call: TRBJ2-7; v_call: TRBV10-3; clone_size: NA; cdr3_aa: CAITLGTDYEQYF; cdr3_nt: TGTGCCATTACGTTAGGGACGGACTACGAGCAGTACTTC
d_call: TRBD2; j_call: TRBJ2-5; v_call: TRBV5-4; clone_size: few; cdr3_aa: CASSSNLAGGETQYF; cdr3_nt: TGTGCCAGCAGTTCAAATCTAGCGGGGGGAGAGACCCAGTACTTC
d_call: TRBD2; j_call: TRBJ2-7; v_call: TRBV6-5; clone_size: few; cdr3_aa: CASSYRGLATSYEQYF; cdr3_nt: TGTGCCAGCAGTTACCGTGGACTAGCGACTTCCTACGAGCAGTACTTC
d_call: TRBD2; j_call: TRBJ2-5; v_call: TRBV7-7; clone_size: NA; cdr3_aa: CASSSGLAKETQYF; cdr3_nt: TGTGCTAGCAGCTCGGGACTAGCGAAAGAGACCCAGTACTTC
d_call: NA; j_call: TRBJ2-7; v_call: TRBV4-1; clone_size: few; cdr3_aa: CASSQAQTSPHYEQYF; cdr3_nt: TGCGCCAGCAGCCAAGCCCAGACTAGTCCCCACTACGAGCAGTACTTC
d_call: TRBD1; j_call: TRBJ2-2; v_call: TRBV7-8; clone_size: few; cdr3_aa: CASSPGTGYTGELFF; cdr3_nt: TGTGCCAGCAGCCCCGGGACAGGGTACACCGGGGAGCTGTTTTTT
d_call: TRBD2; j_call: TRBJ2-1; v_call: TRBV14; clone_size: few; cdr3_aa: CASSPYLGLATNNEQFF; cdr3_nt: TGTGCCAGCAGCCCCTACTTGGGACTAGCTACCAACAATGAGCAGTTCTTC
d_call: NA; j_call: TRBJ1-3; v_call: TRBV9; clone_size: NA; cdr3_aa: CASSWRDSLGNTIYF; cdr3_nt: TGTGCCAGCAGTTGGAGGGATTCTCTTGGTAACACCATATATTTT
d_call: TRBD1; j_call: TRBJ1-2; v_call: TRBV7-3; clone_size: NA; cdr3_aa: CASSWRDRVGYTF; cdr3_nt: TGTGCCAGCAGCTGGAGGGACAGGGTCGGCTACACCTTC
d_call: TRBD2; j_call: TRBJ2-2; v_call: TRBV5-4; clone_size: NA; cdr3_aa: CASSRTSGGTLGGELFF; cdr3_nt: TGTGCCAGCAGCCGGACTAGCGGGGGGACCCTCGGCGGGGAGCTGTTTTTT